One and the same sample provided the 9 T cell receptor beta chains below, sequenced in a study of cytotoxic CD8 clonotypes in ibrutinib-treated CLL. The table came from immunoSEQ multiplex PCR; TCRdb's copy has only in-frame clones and leaves some out. Among some 70,000 clones, 68% were seen once, and the ten largest hold 5.7%. The sequencing here drew on PBMCs, taken after 12 months of ibrutinib treatment. These receptors originate from a human donor with chronic lymphocytic leukemia.

The chain combines TRBV9 with TRBJ2-7; TRBD2 agrees at 8 bases. After removal of 4 bases from V and 0 bases from J, the junction contained 9 bases not matched to a gene. The CDR3 has 16 amino acids. Germline V gene data show CDR1 as SGDLS and CDR2 as YYNGEE. This chain's CDR3 is CASSSSGGRTSYEQYF. DNA for the CDR3: TGTGCCAGCAGCTCCAGCGGGGGCCGCACCTCCTACGAGCAGTACTTC. The variable domain in full, with the rest retrieved from reference TRBV9 and TRBJ2-7, is DSGVTQTPKHLITATGQRVTLRCSPRSGDLSVYWYQQSLDQGLQFLIQYYNGEERAKGNILERFSAQQFPDLHSELNLSSLELGDSALYFCASSSSGGRTSYEQYFGPGTRLTVT.

The V and J genes are TRBV5-4 and TRBJ2-5; TRBD2 matches 12 bases. The CDR3 has 15 amino acids. Per germline, CDR1 SGHNT and CDR2 YYREEE (reference sequence). With 2 bases clipped from V and 5 bases from J, the junction kept 4 bases outside the gene matches. The DNA for the CDR3 is TGTGCCAGCAGCTTAAGAACTAGCGGGGGGGAGACCCAGTACTTC. Encoded protein: CASSLRTSGGETQYF.

V gene TRBV19 combines with J gene TRBJ2-3; possible D gene TRBD1, 6 bases. Germline-derived CDR1 and CDR2 are LNHDA and SQIVND (reference sequence). V was clipped by 4 bases and J by 4 bases, with 18 bases between them. CDR3 size: 16 residues. CDR3 in amino acids: CASSTRQGNSADTQYF. CDR3 coding DNA: TGTGCCAGTAGTACGCGTCAGGGGAATTCGGCAGATACGCAGTATTTT. The full variable domain, its missing parts supplied by reference TRBV19 and TRBJ2-3, is DGGITQSPKYLFRKEGQNVTLSCEQNLNHDAMYWYRQDPGQGLRLIYYSQIVNDFQKGDIAEGYSVSREKKESFPLTVTSAQKNPTAFYLCASSTRQGNSADTQYFGPGTRLTVL.

The chain combines TRBV5-4 with TRBJ2-3; 9 bases agree with TRBD2. Germline V gene lookup returns CDR1 SGHNT and CDR2 YYREEE (reference sequence). The CDR3 runs to 15 residues. V shed 1 base, J shed 1 base, and the junction held 1 base outside the gene matches. The CDR3 sequence: CASSLSSGGTDTQYF. Here the CDR3 DNA reads TGTGCCAGCAGCTTGTCTAGCGGGGGCACAGATACGCAGTATTTT. The variable domain in full, with the rest retrieved from reference TRBV5-4 and TRBJ2-3, is ETGVTQSPTHLIKTRGQQVTLRCSSQSGHNTVSWYQQALGQGPQFIFQYYREEENGRGNFPPRFSGLQFPNYSSELNVNALELDDSALYLCASSLSSGGTDTQYFGPGTRLTVL.

V gene TRBV7-9 combines with J gene TRBJ1-5; the D is unclear. This CDR3 is built from 13 residues. CDR1 and CDR2 from the germline V gene are SEHNR and FQNEAQ (reference sequence). V lost 3 bases and J 9 bases, leaving 12 bases between the germline ends. The CDR3 sequence is CASSLGEKTPQHF. The CDR3, as DNA: TGTGCCAGCAGCTTGGGTGAAAAGACGCCCCAGCATTTT.

The chain joins TRBV19 to TRBJ1-1; tentative D call: TRBD1 (5 bases). CDR3 length: 15 residues. Germline CDR1 reads LNHDA; CDR2 reads SQIVND (reference sequence). V lost 4 bases and J 5 bases, leaving 17 bases between the germline ends. CDR3 sequence (DNA): TGTGCCAGTAGTAATTGGGAGCAGGGAAGGACTGAAGCTTTCTTT. Its protein product is CASSNWEQGRTEAFF. Using reference TRBV19 and TRBJ1-1 for the parts outside the CDR3, the full variable domain is DGGITQSPKYLFRKEGQNVTLSCEQNLNHDAMYWYRQDPGQGLRLIYYSQIVNDFQKGDIAEGYSVSREKKESFPLTVTSAQKNPTAFYLCASSNWEQGRTEAFFGQGTRLTVV.

The V gene is TRBV4-3, the J gene TRBJ2-7, with no clear D. V lost 0 bases, J lost 0 bases, and 9 bases lay in between. This CDR3 region has 15 residues. Germline V lookup: CDR1 LGHNA, CDR2 YSLEER. DNA of the CDR3: TGCGCCAGCAGCCAAGAATACAGCTCCTCCTACGAGCAGTACTTC. It is translated as CASSQEYSSSYEQYF.

The chain combines TRBV5-4 with TRBJ1-6; D may be TRBD1 (5 bases). The V end was cut by 0 bases, the J end by 8 bases, with 12 bases between. This CDR3 has 15 amino acids. Per the germline V gene, CDR1 is SGHNT and CDR2 is YYREEE (reference sequence). The CDR3 is CASSLVGGEDSPLHF. The CDR3 DNA reads as TGTGCCAGCAGCTTGGTCGGGGGAGAAGATTCACCCCTCCACTTT.

The V gene is TRBV12-2, the J gene TRBJ1-1. TRBV12-2 is a recognized pseudogene. This CDR3 is built from 15 residues. The CDR3 reads CASRLARGGYTEAFF. DNA of the CDR3: TGTGCAAGTCGCTTAGCGCGCGGCGGCTACACTGAAGCTTTCTTT.